Included here is one TCR beta chain sequence, with context. Its antigen is not identified. This CDR3 contains 14 residues. Trimming took 2 bases from V and 1 from J, leaving 9 bases between them. Germline loops: CDR1 SGHTS, CDR2 YDEGEE. Donation came from healthy HIV-negative adults that had no recent acute infections or vaccinations. The sample comes from a study of shared clonotypes between healthy human individuals. Study-level findings and limits: Since donors were few, the genetic and exposure-history diversity represented was limited.

Several immunoSEQ plates received, in even portions, the genomic DNA of each subset. Per the original data handling: Junction-only sequences produced by ImmunoSEQ had no quality scores, so filtering differed. Produced via immunoSEQ multiplex PCR; TCRdb's table is partial and in-frame only. That table gives V, J and clone size, and the DNA gave D and trimming. The table records about 530,000 clones, 75% to 80% of them present only once. This receptor was identified in a woman aged 40 to 50 in good health. Some clones in this sample may be carry-over from other donors' samples. The specimen sequenced was PBMCs. The chain joins TRBV5-8 to TRBJ1-1, with D perhaps TRBD1 (5 bases). CDR3 DNA sequence: TGTGCCAGCAGCTTCGGACATTCGAACACTGAAGCTTTCTTT. This encodes CASSFGHSNTEAFF.